The rows below give T cell receptor beta chains drawn from one sample of a study of a mutant IDH1 vaccine in newly diagnosed glioma. No antigen is known for these receptors. The data were produced by immunoSEQ multiplex PCR, yet TCRdb's version contains in-frame clones alone and is incomplete. The table shows tens of thousands of clones, with approximately 89% occurring only once. Sequences were derived from PBMCs, sampled from a glioma patient whose treatment included an IDH1 peptide vaccine. The receptors originated from a woman in her forties or fifties with glioma. The CDR3 runs from the conserved cysteine through the conserved F or W. D genes are given only for firm matches. Where a row states a size, it is once, few, many or the class of an expanded clone; other rows omit it.

>TRBJ2-1|-|TRBV6-5|-
CASSYSGTSRREQFF
TGTGCCAGCAGTTACTCGGGGACTTCCCGAAGGGAGCAGTTCTTC
>TRBJ2-5|-|TRBV25-1|-
CASSGLGTSKETQYF
TGTGCCAGCAGTGGCCTCGGGACATCTAAAGAGACCCAGTACTTC
>TRBJ2-7|-|TRBV5-1|-
CASSLDSGRYEQYF
TGCGCCAGCAGCTTGGACTCAGGCCGCTACGAGCAGTACTTC
>TRBJ1-1|TRBD1|TRBV28|-
CASRAWTGGAAEAFF
TGTGCCAGCAGGGCCTGGACAGGGGGCGCGGCTGAAGCTTTCTTT
>TRBJ2-7|-|TRBV20-1|-
CSARKTAEQYF
TGCAGTGCTAGAAAGACAGCCGAGCAGTACTTC
>TRBJ1-1|TRBD1|TRBV2|-
CASSAPNRGGGTEAFF
TGTGCCAGCAGTGCCCCTAACAGGGGTGGAGGTACTGAAGCTTTCTTT
>TRBJ2-2|-|TRBV27|-
CASSLRVGLTKNTGELFF
TGTGCCAGCAGTTTAAGAGTCGGACTAACTAAAAACACCGGGGAGCTGTTTTTT
>TRBJ2-7|TRBD1|TRBV5-6|-
CASSHRGRSGEQYF
TGTGCCAGCAGCCACAGGGGTAGGTCGGGCGAGCAGTACTTC
>TRBJ1-4|-|TRBV18|-
CASSPPGVATNEKLFF
TGTGCCAGCTCACCACCGGGGGTTGCAACTAATGAAAAACTGTTTTTT
>TRBJ2-3|-|TRBV5-1|-
CASSPTADTDTQYF
TGCGCCAGCAGCCCAACCGCGGACACAGATACGCAGTATTTT
>TRBJ1-1|-|TRBV27|-
CASSLLPETHTEAFF
TGTGCCAGCAGTTTACTCCCGGAGACGCACACTGAAGCTTTCTTT
>TRBJ2-4|-|TRBV6-4|-
CASRVVSDIPSVAKNIQYF
TGTGCCAGCAGGGTGGTTAGCGACATACCTTCAGTAGCCAAAAACATTCAGTACTTC
>TRBJ2-2|-|TRBV9|-
CASSVGGSPTGELFF
TGTGCCAGCAGCGTAGGGGGGTCCCCCACCGGGGAGCTGTTTTTT
>TRBJ2-7|-|TRBV29-1|once
CSVRISEQYF
TGCAGCGTCAGAATATCCGAGCAGTACTTC
>TRBJ2-7|-|TRBV5-1|-
CASSLAFSYEQYF
TGCGCCAGCAGCTTGGCATTTTCCTACGAGCAGTACTTC
>TRBJ2-5|-|TRBV6-1|-
CASSAVLQETQYF
TGTGCCAGCAGCGCGGTGCTCCAAGAGACCCAGTACTTC
>TRBJ2-5|TRBD1|TRBV5-4|-
CASSPSGQGYQETQYF
TGTGCCAGCAGCCCTTCGGGACAGGGCTACCAAGAGACCCAGTACTTC
>TRBJ1-4|-|TRBV5-6|-
CASSPRGPGEKLFF
TGTGCCAGCAGCCCCCGGGGCCCGGGGGAAAAACTGTTTTTT
>TRBJ1-1|TRBD1|TRBV7-8|-
CASSKTGGTEAFF
TGTGCCAGCAGCAAGACAGGGGGGACTGAAGCTTTCTTT
>TRBJ2-3|TRBD2|TRBV2|once
CASSAQGWLAEDTQYF
TGTGCCAGCAGTGCCCAAGGGTGGCTAGCGGAAGATACGCAGTATTTT
>TRBJ1-4|-|TRBV25-1|-
CASSRPGRDEKLFF
TGTGCCAGCAGCCGACCCGGGAGGGATGAAAAACTGTTTTTT
>TRBJ2-1|TRBD2|TRBV6-5|-
CASSYIAGVGYEQFF
TGTGCCAGCAGTTACATAGCGGGAGTGGGTTACGAGCAGTTCTTC
>TRBJ2-1|TRBD2|TRBV7-9|-
CASRSGGGLFF
TGTGCCAGCAGAAGCGGGGGCGGGTTGTTCTTC
>TRBJ1-4|-|TRBV27|-
CASSLRAGNEKLFF
TGTGCCAGCAGTTTACGTGCGGGTAATGAAAAACTGTTTTTT
>TRBJ1-1|TRBD1|TRBV5-8|-
CASSYGQGTDEAFF
TGTGCCAGCAGCTACGGACAGGGGACTGATGAAGCTTTCTTT
>TRBJ1-3|-|TRBV30|-
CAWSPRNRVGNTIYF
TGTGCCTGGAGTCCCCGGAACAGGGTTGGAAACACCATATATTTT
>TRBJ2-7|-|TRBV7-9|few
CASSTRLGIGDEQYF
TGTGCCAGCAGCACCCGACTAGGTATAGGGGACGAGCAGTACTTC
>TRBJ1-1|TRBD1|TRBV7-2|-
CASSRWTGSRNTEAFF
TGTGCCAGCAGCCGTTGGACAGGGTCGAGGAACACTGAAGCTTTCTTT
>TRBJ2-1|TRBD2|TRBV9|-
CASSGPGGATSSYNEQFF
TGTGCCAGCAGCGGTCCGGGAGGGGCCACGAGCTCCTACAATGAGCAGTTCTTC
>TRBJ1-1|TRBD1|TRBV29-1|-
CSVVRQGSGTEAFF
TGCAGCGTTGTGCGACAGGGGTCTGGAACTGAAGCTTTCTTT
>TRBJ1-5|-|TRBV28|-
CASSFPGFSNQPQHF
TGTGCCAGCAGTTTTCCCGGGTTTAGCAATCAGCCCCAGCATTTT
>TRBJ2-3|-|TRBV4-1|-
CASSQALLGGVSTDTQYF
TGCGCCAGCAGCCAAGCCCTACTGGGGGGAGTAAGCACAGATACGCAGTATTTT
>TRBJ2-3|-|TRBV6-5|-
CASRYLEGNTQYF
TGTGCCAGCAGGTACCTTGAGGGAAATACGCAGTATTTT
>TRBJ2-1|TRBD2|TRBV7-9|once
CASSSGGPNEQFF
TGTGCCAGCAGTTCGGGAGGTCCCAATGAGCAGTTCTTC